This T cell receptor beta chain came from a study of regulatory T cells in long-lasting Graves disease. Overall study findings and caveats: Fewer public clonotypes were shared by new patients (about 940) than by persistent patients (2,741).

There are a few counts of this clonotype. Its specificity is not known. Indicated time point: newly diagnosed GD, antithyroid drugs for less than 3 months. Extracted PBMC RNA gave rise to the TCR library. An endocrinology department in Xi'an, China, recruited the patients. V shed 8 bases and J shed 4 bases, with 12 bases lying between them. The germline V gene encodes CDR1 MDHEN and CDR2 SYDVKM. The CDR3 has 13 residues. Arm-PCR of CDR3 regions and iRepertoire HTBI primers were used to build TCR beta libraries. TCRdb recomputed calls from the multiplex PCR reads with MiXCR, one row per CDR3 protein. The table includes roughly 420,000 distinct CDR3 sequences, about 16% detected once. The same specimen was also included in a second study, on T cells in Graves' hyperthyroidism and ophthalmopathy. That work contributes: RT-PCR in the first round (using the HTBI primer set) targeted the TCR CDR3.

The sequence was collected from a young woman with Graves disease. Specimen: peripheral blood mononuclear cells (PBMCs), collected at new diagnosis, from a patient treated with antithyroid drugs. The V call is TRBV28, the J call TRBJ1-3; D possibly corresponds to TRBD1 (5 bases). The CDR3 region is CASQGGRGNTIYF. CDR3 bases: TGTGCCAGCCAGGGAGGGCGGGGAAACACCATATATTTT.